These 20 T cell receptor beta chains share one sample of origin, sequenced in a study of cytomegalovirus exposure and HLA in healthy donors. PCR amplification relied on 60 Vbeta primers (plus 13 Jbeta primers). Method: immunoSEQ multiplex PCR; TCRdb's copy keeps in-frame clones and lacks some. The sample includes around 140,000 clones, around 78% of them seen just once. Material: PBMCs. These receptors came from a woman in her forties in good health and CMV-seropositive.

The CDR3 loop reads CASSPPDTNKNIQYF. The CDR3 DNA sequence: TGTGCCAGCTCACCTCCGGACACGAACAAAAACATTCAGTACTTC. The chain is built from TRBV18 and TRBJ2-4; TRBD1 is a possible D gene (5 bases). The CDR3 totals 15 residues. Germline CDR1 and CDR2: KGHSH and LQKENI. Trimming took off 3 bases at V and 3 bases at J, with 12 bases between the two ends.

The J gene is TRBJ1-2, the V gene TRBV27; D unclear. Germline CDR1 and CDR2: MNHEY and SMNVEV (reference sequence). The CDR3 has 15 amino acids. V lost 5 bases, J lost 0 bases, and 13 bases lay in between. The CDR3 here is CASSPLYSSNYGYTF. CDR3 nucleotides: TGTGCCAGCAGTCCCCTCTACTCCTCTAACTATGGCTACACCTTC.

The genes are TRBV11-2 and TRBJ1-1; maybe TRBD1 (5 bases). Per the germline V gene, CDR1 is SGHAT and CDR2 is FQNNGV. The CDR3 loop spans 13 amino acids. V dropped 5 bases and J dropped 1 base, with 8 bases sitting between them. The DNA for the CDR3 is TGTGCCAGCAGCCCCCAGGGGAACACTGAAGCTTTCTTT. Encoded protein: CASSPQGNTEAFF.

V gene TRBV18 combines with J gene TRBJ2-3; perhaps TRBD2 as D (6 bases). Trimming left V 4 bases short and J 0 bases short, with 8 bases between. This CDR3 is built from 14 residues. Germline lookup yields CDR1 KGHSH and CDR2 LQKENI. The CDR3 protein is CASSREVSTDTQYF. The DNA for the CDR3 is TGTGCCAGCTCACGGGAGGTTAGCACAGATACGCAGTATTTT.

The V gene is TRBV7-8, the J gene TRBJ1-5; the D gene is possibly TRBD1 (6 bases). Looked up from germline, CDR1 is SGHVS and CDR2 is FQNEAQ. V was shortened by 1 base and J by 2 bases, with 9 bases between the two germline ends. The CDR3 loop spans 15 amino acids. DNA for the CDR3: TGTGCCAGCAGCTTAGGCAGGGGCGGCAATCAGCCCCAGCATTTT. It specifies CASSLGRGGNQPQHF.

The V gene is TRBV6-5, the J gene TRBJ2-1; 13 bases are a match to TRBD2. CDR3 length: 15 amino acids. The trim removed 7 bases at V and 9 bases at J, leaving 9 bases unmatched. Germline V gives CDR1 MNHEY, CDR2 SVGAGI. CDR3 protein: CASKPPGLAGVEQFF. CDR3 bases: TGTGCCAGCAAACCCCCTGGACTAGCGGGAGTTGAGCAGTTCTTC.

The CDR3 region is CASSLYRRGTEAFF. As DNA, the CDR3 is TGTGCCAGCAGTCTATACAGGAGGGGCACTGAAGCTTTCTTT. The chain recombines TRBV27 with TRBJ1-1; D may be TRBD1 (5 bases). The germline V gene has CDR1 MNHEY and CDR2 SMNVEV (reference sequence). The CDR3 is made up of 14 amino acids. The germline V and J ends were trimmed by 5 bases and 4 bases, with 14 bases remaining between them.

This sequence joins TRBV5-5 and TRBJ2-5, with TRBD1 identical over 8 bases. Germline trimming cut 4 bases from V and 4 bases from J; bases unmatched to any gene: 9. Germline CDR1 SGHKS, CDR2 YYEKEE (reference sequence). The CDR3 contains 15 residues. The CDR3 spells CASSSQGAGGETQYF. DNA for the CDR3: TGTGCCAGCAGCAGTCAGGGGGCAGGGGGAGAGACCCAGTACTTC. Full variable domain (missing parts from reference TRBV5-5 and TRBJ2-5): DAGVTQSPTHLIKTRGQQVTLRCSPISGHKSVSWYQQVLGQGPQFIFQYYEKEERGRGNFPDRFSARQFPNYSSELNVNALLLGDSALYLCASSSQGAGGETQYFGPGTRLLVL.

The chain uses TRBV7-8 and TRBJ2-5; 7 positions match TRBD2. The CDR3 consists of 16 residues. Looked up from germline, CDR1 is SGHVS and CDR2 is FQNEAQ. With 5 bases clipped from V and 4 bases from J, the junction kept 13 bases outside the gene matches. The CDR3: CASSKQPGLKLETQYF. CDR3 coding DNA: TGTGCCAGCAGCAAACAGCCGGGACTAAAGCTAGAGACCCAGTACTTC.

This rearrangement joins TRBV7-2 to TRBJ2-7; TRBD2 might be the D (5 bases). The CDR3 spans 13 residues. Per germline, CDR1 SGHTA and CDR2 FQGNSA. The CDR3 region has the DNA TGTGCGACGAGCGGAGCTCCACCGAACGAGCAGTACTTC. Amino acids: CATSGAPPNEQYF.

The J gene is TRBJ1-2, the V gene TRBV6-1; D gene uncertain. The germline V and J ends were trimmed by 2 bases and 9 bases, with 16 bases remaining between them. This CDR3 has 14 residues. Per germline, CDR1 MNHNS and CDR2 SASEGT. Here the CDR3 DNA reads TGTGCCAGCAGTGAACCCCGCTCTGAGACACGCTACACCTTC. This gives the protein CASSEPRSETRYTF.

The chain has TRBV28 and TRBJ1-5; D is uncertain. Germline V gives CDR1 MDHEN, CDR2 SYDVKM. There are 15 residues in the CDR3. Between the trimmed V and J ends, which lost 8 bases and 0 bases, there was a span of 14 bases. CDR3 nucleotide sequence: TGTGCCAGCTACTCTCTCGTGCATAGCAATCAGCCCCAGCATTTT. Its protein product is CASYSLVHSNQPQHF.

V and J are TRBV7-9 and TRBJ2-5, with TRBD2 matching over 7 bases. V was pared by 1 base and J by 1 base, with 3 bases of the junction left unmatched. The CDR3 consists of 15 residues. Looked up from germline, CDR1 is SEHNR and CDR2 is FQNEAQ (reference sequence). CDR3 region: CASSLGGGFQETQYF. The CDR3 DNA sequence: TGTGCCAGCAGCTTAGGGGGGGGTTTCCAAGAGACCCAGTACTTC. The entire variable domain, with the rest obtained from reference TRBV7-9 and TRBJ2-5, is as follows: DTGVSQNPRHKITKRGQNVTFRCDPISEHNRLYWYRQTLGQGPEFLTYFQNEAQLEKSRLLSDRFSAERPKGSFSTLEIQRTEQGDSAMYLCASSLGGGFQETQYFGPGTRLLVL.

The rearrangement links TRBV28 to TRBJ1-5; D gene unclear. The CDR3 loop spans 15 amino acids. Germline V gives CDR1 MDHEN, CDR2 SYDVKM. V was shortened by 4 bases and J by 2 bases, with 12 bases between the two germline ends. This CDR3 is CASSSPDSRNQPQHF. Written as DNA, the CDR3 is TGTGCCAGCAGTTCGCCAGATTCCCGCAATCAGCCCCAGCATTTT.

The V and J genes are TRBV5-4 and TRBJ2-3; maybe TRBD2 (5 bases). CDR3 length: 16 amino acids. Trimming cost V 1 base and J 0 bases, with 12 bases left between them. CDR1 is SGHNT and CDR2 is YYREEE in the germline V gene (reference sequence). The CDR3 sequence: CASSLSGASSTDTQYF. In DNA form, the CDR3 reads TGTGCCAGCAGCTTGAGCGGAGCCTCTAGCACAGATACGCAGTATTTT.

The V and J genes are TRBV27 and TRBJ2-1; weak D call: TRBD1 (5 bases). The ends were cut back, 4 bases at V and 6 bases at J, with 7 bases in the middle. Germline values: CDR1 MNHEY, CDR2 SMNVEV (reference sequence). The CDR3 extends over 12 amino acids. CDR3 nucleotide sequence: TGTGCCAGCAGTTCTCAGGGCAATGAGCAGTTCTTC. Translation gives CASSSQGNEQFF.

This chain connects TRBV10-2 to TRBJ1-5; D is unresolved. CDR3 length equals 13 residues. Trimming left V 6 bases short and J 0 bases short, with 6 bases between. Germline assignment: CDR1 WSHSY and CDR2 SAAADI. The CDR3 nucleotides are TGCGCCAGCAGCGGGTATAGCAATCAGCCCCAGCATTTT. Translation gives CASSGYSNQPQHF.

The chain couples TRBV7-8 to TRBJ2-1; a possible D gene is TRBD1 (6 bases). V was clipped by 8 bases and J by 4 bases, with 18 bases between them. Germline assignment: CDR1 SGHVS and CDR2 FQNEAQ. The CDR3 sequence is 15 residues long. The chain's CDR3 is CASRKRDTSYNEQFF. The CDR3 DNA is TGTGCCAGCCGAAAAAGGGACACCTCGTACAATGAGCAGTTCTTC.

V gene TRBV7-2 combines with J gene TRBJ1-5; 7 nucleotides match TRBD1. V shed 2 bases, J shed 3 bases, and the junction held 4 bases outside the gene matches. The CDR3 sequence is 15 residues long. CDR1 is SGHTA and CDR2 is FQGNSA in the germline V gene. In DNA form, the CDR3 reads TGTGCCAGCAGCTTAAATACAGGGGACAATCAGCCCCAGCATTTT. Translation gives CASSLNTGDNQPQHF.

J is TRBJ2-5 and V is TRBV18; D gene uncertain. This CDR3 spans 13 amino acids. V shed 2 bases and J shed 3 bases, with 7 bases lying between them. Germline-derived CDR1 and CDR2 are KGHSH and LQKENI. CDR3 sequence reads: CASSPSPEETQYF. For the CDR3, the DNA is TGTGCCAGCTCACCAAGTCCAGAAGAGACCCAGTACTTC.